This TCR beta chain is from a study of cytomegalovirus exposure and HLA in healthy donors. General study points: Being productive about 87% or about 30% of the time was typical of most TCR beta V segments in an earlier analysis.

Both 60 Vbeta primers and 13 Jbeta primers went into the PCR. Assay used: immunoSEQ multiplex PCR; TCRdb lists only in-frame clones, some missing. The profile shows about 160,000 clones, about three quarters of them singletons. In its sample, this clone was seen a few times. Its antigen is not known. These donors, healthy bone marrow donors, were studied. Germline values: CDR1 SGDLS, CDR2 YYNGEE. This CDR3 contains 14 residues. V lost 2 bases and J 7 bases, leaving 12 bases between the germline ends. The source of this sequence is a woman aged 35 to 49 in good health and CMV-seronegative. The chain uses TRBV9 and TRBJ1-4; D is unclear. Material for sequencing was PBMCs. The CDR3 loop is CASSVQVGGEKLFF. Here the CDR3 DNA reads TGTGCCAGCAGCGTTCAGGTCGGAGGTGAAAAACTGTTTTTT.